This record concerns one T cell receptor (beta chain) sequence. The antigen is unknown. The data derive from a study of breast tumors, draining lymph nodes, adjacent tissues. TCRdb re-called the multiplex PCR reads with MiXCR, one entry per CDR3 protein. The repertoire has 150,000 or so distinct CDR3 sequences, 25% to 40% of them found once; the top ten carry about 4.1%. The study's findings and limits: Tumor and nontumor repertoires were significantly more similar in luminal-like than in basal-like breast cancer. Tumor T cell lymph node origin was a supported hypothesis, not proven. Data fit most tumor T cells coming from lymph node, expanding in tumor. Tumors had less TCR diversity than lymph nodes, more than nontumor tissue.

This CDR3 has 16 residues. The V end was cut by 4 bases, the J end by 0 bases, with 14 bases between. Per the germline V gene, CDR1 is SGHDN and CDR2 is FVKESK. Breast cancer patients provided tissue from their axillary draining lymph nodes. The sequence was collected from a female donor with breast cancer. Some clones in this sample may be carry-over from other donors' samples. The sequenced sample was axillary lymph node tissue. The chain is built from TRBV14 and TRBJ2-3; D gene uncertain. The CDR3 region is CASSPDRAPSTDTQYF. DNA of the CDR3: TGTGCCAGCAGCCCGGATAGGGCTCCTAGCACAGATACGCAGTATTTT.